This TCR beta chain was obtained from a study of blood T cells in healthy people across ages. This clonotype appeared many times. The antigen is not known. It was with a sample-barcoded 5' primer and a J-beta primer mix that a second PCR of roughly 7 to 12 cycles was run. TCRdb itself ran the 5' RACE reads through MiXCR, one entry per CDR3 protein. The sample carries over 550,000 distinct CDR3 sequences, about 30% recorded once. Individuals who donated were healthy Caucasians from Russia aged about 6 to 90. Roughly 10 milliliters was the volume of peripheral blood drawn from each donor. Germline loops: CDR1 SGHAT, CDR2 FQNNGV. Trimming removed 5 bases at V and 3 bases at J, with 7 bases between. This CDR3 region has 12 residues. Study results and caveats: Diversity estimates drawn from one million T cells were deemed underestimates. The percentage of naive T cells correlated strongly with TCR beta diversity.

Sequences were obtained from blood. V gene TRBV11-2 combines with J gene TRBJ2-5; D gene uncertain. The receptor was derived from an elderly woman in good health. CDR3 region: CASSLREETQYF. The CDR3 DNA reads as TGTGCCAGCAGCCTTAGGGAAGAGACCCAGTACTTC.